The sequence of this TCR beta chain was determined in a study of T cells in localized non-small cell lung cancer. Study outcomes and limitations: Across samples, adjacent lung featured a median around 60 of the top 100 tumor clones. Longer overall survival associated with higher blood T cell density; shorter survival with higher adjacent-lung clonality. Sequencing was restricted to one tumor region; therefore, heterogeneity remains possible. In uninvolved adjacent lung, T cell clonality reached its highest value, exceeding tumor.

Data came from immunoSEQ multiplex PCR; TCRdb stores just in-frame clones and leaves some out. This sample has about 25,000 clones; roughly 92% occur once, and the top ten carry around 2.5%. With regard to this clone: Its antigen is not known.

Germline V CDR1 and CDR2: MDHEN, SYDVKM. J gave up 5 bases and V 6 bases, and 8 bases lay outside the gene matches. This CDR3 is built from 14 residues. The V call is TRBV28, the J call TRBJ2-7; 9 bases are a match to TRBD1. This TCR derives from a woman aged 35-75 years with stage I lung adenocarcinoma. Sequenced material: peripheral blood, taken before any cancer treatment. As DNA, the CDR3 is TGTGCCAGCAGCCTCGGGACAGGGAAAGACGAGCAGTACTTC. Residues: CASSLGTGKDEQYF.